This entry is about one T cell receptor (beta chain). Its antigen is not identified. This entry comes from a study of T cells in Graves' hyperthyroidism and ophthalmopathy. Overall study results and limits: A model built on 13 V-J features separated ophthalmopathy from stable hyperthyroidism. Most clonotypes that expanded in the thyroid above 0.001 also showed up in blood.

CDR3 length: 11 residues. Unmatched junction bases numbered 6, after V lost 9 bases and J lost 8 bases. CDR1 is SGHRS and CDR2 is YFSETQ in the germline V gene. Over 18 months, lack of ophthalmopathy progression marked Graves' hyperthyroidism as stable. Diagnosing involved the use of clinical symptoms, serum thyroxine and TRAb, thyroid ultrasound and orbital computed tomography. TCR beta CDR3 sequences were amplified from RNA transcripts. An initial round of RT-PCR targeting the TCR CDR3 relied on the HTBI primer set. TCRdb analysed the multiplex PCR reads with MiXCR anew, one entry per CDR3 protein. This table has fewer than 750,000 distinct CDR3 sequences, 46% appearing once.

The TCR originated in a woman aged 18-29 years with Graves' hyperthyroidism. Material for sequencing was peripheral blood or thyroid tissue (not recorded which). The chain combines TRBV5-1 with TRBJ1-2; 8 bases line up with TRBD1. Here the CDR3 reads CATLDRVGYTF. The CDR3 DNA is TGCGCCACCTTGGACAGGGTAGGCTACACCTTC. The variable domain in full, completed from reference TRBV5-1 and TRBJ1-2, reads KAGVTQTPRYLIKTRGQQVTLSCSPISGHRSVSWYQQTPGQGLQFLFEYFSETQRNKGNFPGRFSGRQFSNSRSEMNVSTLELGDSALYLCATLDRVGYTFGSGTRLTVV.